These 32 T cell receptor beta chains were sequenced from one sample in a study of Ad26.COV2.S vaccination and SARS-CoV-2 variants. The treatment: roughly 19 received Ad26.COV2.S at low or high dose, single or two shots; about 5 received placebo; per-sample allocation not given. Sampling was done on day 63 after the first vaccine or placebo injection. This table comes from immunoSEQ multiplex PCR, and its TCRdb copy is limited to in-frame clones, with some not included. The data hold a few hundred thousand clones, with roughly 84% observed a single time. This material consisted of peripheral blood, taken in a trial of Ad26.COV2.S vaccine versus placebo. Every receptor here comes from a person between 18 and 60 years old who received the Ad26.COV2.S COVID-19 vaccine or a placebo.

CDR3 sequence: CASSTGPGQPTETQYF. DNA for the CDR3: TGTGCCAGTAGTACCGGTCCGGGACAGCCCACGGAGACCCAGTACTTC. V gene TRBV19 combines with J gene TRBJ2-5; 7 positions agree with TRBD1. The V segment lost 4 bases and the J segment 5 bases; nucleotides outside the gene matches: 13. This CDR3 contains 16 residues. Germline assignment: CDR1 LNHDA and CDR2 SQIVND (reference sequence).

The V call is TRBV3-1 (or the pseudogene TRBV3-2), the J call TRBJ2-2; TRBD1 is a possible D gene (6 bases). The V gene's germline CDR1 is LGHDT and CDR2 YNNKEL (reference sequence). Trimming removed 1 base from V and 6 bases from J, with 12 bases in between. The CDR3 extends over 15 amino acids. The CDR3 sequence: CASSQGTALPGELFF. The DNA of the CDR3 is TGTGCCAGCAGCCAAGGGACAGCGCTCCCCGGGGAGCTGTTTTTT.

This clone appeared a few times. The chain links TRBV27 to TRBJ1-6, with TRBD1 matching 9 bases. This CDR3 spans 13 amino acids. CDR1 MNHEY and CDR2 SMNVEV come from the germline V gene (reference sequence). Germline trimming cut 5 bases from V and 8 bases from J; bases unmatched to any gene: 1. The DNA for the CDR3 is TGTGCCAGCAGTGACAGGGGGGATTCACCCCTCCACTTT. Amino acids: CASSDRGDSPLHF.

This chain links TRBV4-1 with TRBJ2-7; maybe TRBD1 (6 bases). Germline-derived CDR1 and CDR2 are MGHRA and YSYEKL. The CDR3 spans 15 residues. Trimming cost V 2 bases and J 2 bases, with 13 bases left between them. The CDR3 loop is CASSQTGHLTYEQYF. CDR3 in DNA: TGCGCCAGCAGCCAAACGGGACACCTTACCTACGAGCAGTACTTC.

The CDR3 DNA sequence: TGTGCCAGAAGCTTAGGGGGCAGTAACTATGGCTACACCTTC. Translation: CARSLGGSNYGYTF. The J gene is TRBJ1-2, the V gene TRBV5-3; 7 bases align to TRBD1. TRBV5-3 is given ORF status, its function remaining uncertain. Trimming cost V 2 bases and J 1 base; bases outside gene matches: 2. The CDR3 has 14 residues.

This chain uses TRBV7-2 with TRBJ2-2, with D hard to call. The CDR3 covers 15 residues. V was pared by 1 base and J by 3 bases, with 9 bases between. The germline V gene encodes CDR1 SGHTA and CDR2 FQGNSA. CDR3 nucleotide sequence: TGTGCCAGCAGCTTAGTTGCGTCGGACACCGGGGAGCTGTTTTTT. Translated, it gives CASSLVASDTGELFF.

The chain joins TRBV6-5 to TRBJ2-1; a weak D match, TRBD1 (6 bases). The germline gives CDR1 MNHEY, CDR2 SVGAGI. This CDR3 contains 14 residues. Trimming took off 6 bases at V and 4 bases at J, with 13 bases between the two ends. The CDR3 sequence is CASRGAVGYNEQFF. The CDR3 DNA sequence: TGTGCCAGCAGGGGGGCAGTAGGTTACAATGAGCAGTTCTTC.

The V and J genes are TRBV30 and TRBJ1-5, with 7 bases that match TRBD1. V trimming: 6 bases; J trimming: 2 bases; junction bases outside the gene matches: 7. The V gene's germline CDR1 is GTSNPN and CDR2 SVGIG (reference sequence). The CDR3 is made up of 14 amino acids. Here the CDR3 reads CACADRVGNQPQHF. The CDR3 DNA follows: TGTGCCTGCGCCGACAGGGTTGGCAATCAGCCCCAGCATTTT.

The chain combines TRBV3-1 (or the pseudogene TRBV3-2) with TRBJ1-3; weak D call: TRBD1 (5 bases). V was trimmed by 0 bases and J by 4 bases, leaving 16 bases between them. CDR1 and CDR2 from the germline V gene are LGHDT and YNNKEL (reference sequence). This CDR3 contains 17 residues. DNA for the CDR3: TGTGCCAGCAGCCAAGAGTTATGGCAGGGAGGAGGAAACACCATATATTTT. It codes for CASSQELWQGGGNTIYF.

J is TRBJ1-1 and V is TRBV11-2; 8 bases match TRBD1. Germline assignment: CDR1 SGHAT and CDR2 FQNNGV. V was clipped by 5 bases and J by 3 bases; unmatched bases: 8. The length of the CDR3 is 15 residues. The CDR3 nucleotides read TGTGCCAGCAGCGGCAGGGGGCGAGACGACACTGAAGCTTTCTTT. Its translation is CASSGRGRDDTEAFF.

This clone was seen a single time. The chain links TRBV27 to TRBJ2-4; a weak D match, TRBD2 (5 bases). CDR1 and CDR2 (germline): MNHEY, SMNVEV (reference sequence). The length of the CDR3 is 15 residues. Trimming left V 11 bases short and J 0 bases short, with 17 bases between. The CDR3 sequence is CAGLSGTLAKNIQYF. In DNA, the CDR3 is TGTGCCGGACTCTCGGGAACCCTAGCCAAAAACATTCAGTACTTC.

J is TRBJ2-7 and V is TRBV7-2, with 7 bases matching TRBD1. CDR3 length: 12 amino acids. The trim removed 5 bases at V and 5 bases at J, leaving 3 bases unmatched. CDR1 is SGHTA, CDR2 FQGNSA, per germline. In nucleotides, the CDR3 is TGTGCCAGCAGCCTAACAGGGGACGAGCAGTACTTC. This gives the protein CASSLTGDEQYF.

This clone appeared a single time. This chain links TRBV10-3 with TRBJ1-1, with 9 bases that match TRBD1. With 2 bases clipped from V and 1 base from J, the junction kept 2 bases outside the gene matches. The CDR3 sequence is 15 residues long. CDR1 is ENHRY and CDR2 is SYGVKD in the germline V gene. This chain's CDR3 is CAISEKGQGNTEAFF. Written as DNA, the CDR3 is TGTGCCATCAGTGAGAAGGGACAGGGGAACACTGAAGCTTTCTTT.

In nucleotides, the CDR3 is TGTGCCAGCAGCTTGACAGGGAAACCCTATAATTCACCCCTCCACTTT. Protein product: CASSLTGKPYNSPLHF. The V call is TRBV7-3, the J call TRBJ1-6; 7 bases are shared with TRBD1. Germline CDR1 SGHTA, CDR2 FQGTGA. V shed 3 bases and J 2 bases; nucleotides not matched to a gene: 4. The CDR3 is 16 amino acids. Using reference TRBV7-3 and TRBJ1-6 for the parts outside the CDR3, the full variable domain is GAGVSQTPSNKVTEKGKYVELRCDPISGHTALYWYRQSLGQGPEFLIYFQGTGAADDSGLPNDRFFAVRPEGSVSTLKIQRTERGDSAVYLCASSLTGKPYNSPLHFGNGTRLTVT.

V gene TRBV19 combines with J gene TRBJ1-4; no clear D gene. Per the germline V gene, CDR1 is LNHDA and CDR2 is SQIVND (reference sequence). Trimming stripped 8 bases from V and 0 bases from J, with 4 bases between. The CDR3 has 12 amino acids. CDR3: CASEATNEKLFF. CDR3 in DNA: TGTGCCAGTGAGGCAACTAATGAAAAACTGTTTTTT.

This clone showed up just once. The chain uses TRBV30 and TRBJ1-6; 9 bases align to TRBD1. The CDR3 loop spans 15 amino acids. Germline loops: CDR1 GTSNPN, CDR2 SVGIG (reference sequence). Losses at the gene ends were 2 bases for V and 7 bases for J; bases not matched to a gene: 6. In DNA, the CDR3 is TGTGCCTGGAGTAGCCTGGACAGGGGAAATTCACCCCTCCACTTT. Residues: CAWSSLDRGNSPLHF.

The rearrangement links TRBV15 to TRBJ1-5, with a possible D match to TRBD1 (6 bases). CDR1 and CDR2 from the germline V gene are LNHNV and YYDKDF (reference sequence). V lost 0 bases and J 7 bases, leaving 19 bases between the germline ends. The CDR3 is 17 residues long. CDR3 nucleotides: TGTGCCACCAGCAGAGATCAAGGCCCAGGGGCTGGGCAGCCCCAGCATTTT. This sequence encodes CATSRDQGPGAGQPQHF.

This rearrangement joins TRBV6-1 to TRBJ2-5, with D possibly being TRBD1 (5 bases). V dropped 2 bases and J dropped 1 base, with 8 bases sitting between them. Looked up from germline, CDR1 is MNHNS and CDR2 is SASEGT. There are 14 residues in the CDR3. CDR3 protein: CASSEIRAQETQYF. The CDR3 DNA reads TGTGCCAGCAGTGAAATCAGGGCCCAAGAGACCCAGTACTTC.

The V gene is TRBV18, the J gene TRBJ2-7, with D perhaps matching TRBD2 (5 bases). CDR3 length: 15 amino acids. Germline lookup yields CDR1 KGHSH and CDR2 LQKENI. Trimming removed 0 bases at V and 6 bases at J, with 15 bases between. The CDR3 loop reads CASSPPERAFIEQYF. The CDR3 DNA follows: TGTGCCAGCTCACCACCCGAGAGGGCCTTTATCGAGCAGTACTTC.

This chain uses TRBV20-1 with TRBJ2-2, with 9 bases aligning to TRBD2. V was clipped by 3 bases and J by 4 bases; unmatched bases: 9. Germline V gene sequence: CDR1 DFQATT, CDR2 SNEGSKA (reference sequence). The CDR3 runs to 16 residues. CDR3 sequence: CSASLAGGPSTGELFF. Written as DNA, the CDR3 is TGCAGTGCTAGTCTCGCGGGGGGGCCGAGCACCGGGGAGCTGTTTTTT.

The V and J genes are TRBV24-1 and TRBJ2-5, with 9 bases that match TRBD1. CDR3 size: 16 residues. V dropped 3 bases and J dropped 5; count of bases not matched to a gene: 9. Germline CDR1 reads KGHDR; CDR2 reads SFDVKD. DNA of the CDR3: TGTGCCACCAGTGATCCGCGGGACAGGGAAAGGGAGACCCAGTACTTC. It is translated as CATSDPRDRERETQYF.

The chain has TRBV5-6 and TRBJ1-1, with 8 bases fitting TRBD1. V was clipped by 4 bases and J by 4 bases; unmatched bases: 12. Per the germline V gene, CDR1 is SGHDT and CDR2 is YYEEEE. The CDR3 is made up of 16 amino acids. CDR3 sequence: CASSSRRLTGGTEAFF. The CDR3 DNA is TGTGCCAGCAGCAGCAGGCGGTTAACAGGGGGCACTGAAGCTTTCTTT.

The chain combines TRBV28 with TRBJ2-1; 8 bases fit TRBD2. The germline V gene has CDR1 MDHEN and CDR2 SYDVKM. The CDR3 has 14 amino acids. The junction had 5 bases not matched to a gene; V was cut back by 6 bases and J by 4 bases. CDR3 in amino acids: CASSRREGYNEQFF. CDR3 DNA sequence: TGTGCCAGCAGCCGACGGGAGGGGTACAATGAGCAGTTCTTC.

V usage is TRBV7-2 and J usage is TRBJ2-1; TRBD1 aligns across 8 bases. V dropped 3 bases and J dropped 4; count of bases not matched to a gene: 11. The CDR3 length is 17 residues. CDR1 and CDR2 (germline): SGHTA, FQGNSA. As DNA, the CDR3 is TGTGCCAGCAGCTTTCACCAGGACAGGGCCTTATACAATGAGCAGTTCTTC. Protein product: CASSFHQDRALYNEQFF.

The chain joins TRBV23-1 to TRBJ2-2; 7 bases align to TRBD2. TRBV23-1 is given ORF status, its function remaining uncertain. V shed 5 bases and J 4 bases; nucleotides not matched to a gene: 10. The CDR3 length is 16 residues. This chain's CDR3 is CASSTRKAGSTGELFF. CDR3 DNA: TGCGCCAGCAGTACCCGTAAAGCGGGGAGCACCGGGGAGCTGTTTTTT.

V usage is TRBV18 and J usage is TRBJ1-2, with TRBD1 matching 7 bases. J was trimmed by 8 bases and V by 3 bases; bases with no gene match: 9. Germline V gene lookup returns CDR1 KGHSH and CDR2 LQKENI. There are 14 residues in the CDR3. The CDR3 region is CASSPRDSEGGYTF. As DNA, the CDR3 is TGTGCCAGCTCACCCCGGGACAGTGAGGGAGGCTACACCTTC.

The V and J genes are TRBV27 and TRBJ2-1; D remains ambiguous. The CDR3 loop spans 14 amino acids. With 4 bases removed from V and 3 bases from J, the gap between germline ends came to 10 bases. Germline loops: CDR1 MNHEY, CDR2 SMNVEV (reference sequence). In DNA, the CDR3 is TGTGCCAGCAGTTCCGGCTCAGTCTACAATGAGCAGTTCTTC. It encodes CASSSGSVYNEQFF.

The rearrangement uses TRBV10-3 and TRBJ1-2; no reliable D call. Germline V gives CDR1 ENHRY, CDR2 SYGVKD. V lost 8 bases, J lost 1 base, and 11 bases lay in between. The CDR3 is 13 amino acids. The CDR3 coding sequence is TGTGCCATCGCTGGAATGGTTAACTATGGCTACACCTTC. Translation gives CAIAGMVNYGYTF.

This clone was found once. The chain joins TRBV7-6 to TRBJ1-3; D remains unclear. The CDR3 length is 17 residues. Germline V gene lookup returns CDR1 SGHVS and CDR2 FNYEAQ. Trimming stripped 1 base from V and 1 base from J, with 14 bases between. CDR3 DNA sequence: TGTGCCAGCAGCTTAGTAGGTTCGGGGTTGTCTGGAAACACCATATATTTT. It translates to CASSLVGSGLSGNTIYF.

The V gene is TRBV30, the J gene TRBJ1-1; D perhaps matches TRBD1 (5 bases). V was trimmed by 2 bases and J by 1 base, leaving 8 bases between them. This CDR3 contains 13 residues. Germline loops: CDR1 GTSNPN, CDR2 SVGIG (reference sequence). The CDR3 protein is CAWSFGQNTEAFF. In DNA form, the CDR3 reads TGTGCCTGGAGTTTCGGACAGAACACTGAAGCTTTCTTT.

The gene calls are TRBV7-9 and TRBJ2-1; tentatively, D is TRBD2 (6 bases). This CDR3 spans 15 amino acids. V was clipped by 1 base and J by 4 bases, with 11 bases between them. Germline V gives CDR1 SEHNR, CDR2 FQNEAQ (reference sequence). CDR3 DNA sequence: TGTGCCAGCAGCTTAGGCCGCGGGGAGTACAATGAGCAGTTCTTC. Translated, it gives CASSLGRGEYNEQFF.

This clone was seen just once. The chain joins TRBV27 to TRBJ2-1; D is possibly TRBD1 (5 bases). Trimming removed 6 bases at V and 0 bases at J, with 15 bases between. Germline V gene data show CDR1 as MNHEY and CDR2 as SMNVEV (reference sequence). The CDR3 spans 16 residues. CDR3 in DNA: TGTGCCAGCAGGCCGACAGCTCTAGGCTCCTACAATGAGCAGTTCTTC. It specifies CASRPTALGSYNEQFF.